The 32 T cell receptor beta chains reported below all come from one sample, sequenced in a study of OX40 agonist ivuxolimab in advanced cancers. Sequencing was performed with immunoSEQ multiplex PCR; in TCRdb, only in-frame clones are kept and a portion is missing. Here the sample spans some 62,000 clones, around 93% being singletons. The sample was CD4+ or CD8+ T cells sorted from blood, taken in a trial of the OX40 agonist ivuxolimab. These receptors all stem from an adult with an advanced solid tumor such as melanoma, head and neck, liver or kidney cancer.

CDR3 sequence reads: CASSPRTGPPLEQYF. For the CDR3, the DNA is TGTGCCAGCAGCCCCCGGACAGGGCCCCCCCTCGAGCAGTACTTC. The J gene is TRBJ2-7, the V gene TRBV7-9, with TRBD1 matching over 8 bases. CDR3 length: 15 amino acids. V lost 5 bases, J lost 6 bases, and 12 bases stayed unmatched. Germline V lookup: CDR1 SEHNR, CDR2 FQNEAQ (reference sequence). The whole variable domain, filled in from reference TRBV7-9 and TRBJ2-7, reads DTGVSQNPRHKITKRGQNVTFRCDPISEHNRLYWYRQTLGQGPEFLTYFQNEAQLEKSRLLSDRFSAERPKGSFSTLEIQRTEQGDSAMYLCASSPRTGPPLEQYFGPGTRLTVT.

The chain carries TRBV9 and TRBJ2-6; 10 bases are shared with TRBD1. CDR3 size: 17 residues. Per germline, CDR1 SGDLS and CDR2 YYNGEE. V shed 6 bases, J shed 1 base, and the junction held 7 bases outside the gene matches. CDR3 in amino acids: CASIGRDRGSGANVLTF. CDR3 nucleotide sequence: TGTGCCAGCATCGGCCGGGACAGGGGATCTGGGGCCAACGTCCTGACTTTC.

The chain employs TRBV4-1 and TRBJ2-7; no reliable D call. The CDR3 runs 13 residues. Germline-derived CDR1 and CDR2 are MGHRA and YSYEKL. The V end lost 1 base, the J end lost 1 base, and 5 bases lay between the germline ends. CDR3 in DNA: TGCGCCAGCAGCCAAGGGATTTCCTACGAGCAGTACTTC. Translated: CASSQGISYEQYF.

This rearrangement joins TRBV10-3 to TRBJ2-1; 8 nucleotides line up with TRBD2. Germline V gene data show CDR1 as ENHRY and CDR2 as SYGVKD. The CDR3 runs to 13 residues. Trimming at V came to 11 bases and at J to 2 bases, leaving 5 bases not matched to a gene. CDR3 DNA: TGTGCCGTACTAGCGGCCGCCTACAATGAGCAGTTCTTC. It is translated as CAVLAAAYNEQFF.

The rearrangement links TRBV4-1 to TRBJ2-1; possibly TRBD1 for D (6 bases). The CDR3 is 15 residues long. Per germline, CDR1 MGHRA and CDR2 YSYEKL. V was clipped by 4 bases and J by 2 bases, with 12 bases between them. The CDR3 DNA is TGCGCCAGCAGCCTTGACAGGACCCCCTACAATGAGCAGTTCTTC. Translating it yields CASSLDRTPYNEQFF.

The chain combines TRBV7-6 with TRBJ2-7; D possibly uses TRBD1 or TRBD2 (5 bases each). This CDR3 region has 16 residues. CDR1 and CDR2 (germline): SGHVS, FNYEAQ. The germline V and J ends were trimmed by 5 bases and 2 bases, with 19 bases remaining between them. CDR3 region: CASSPTTPQGPYEQYF. CDR3 nucleotides: TGTGCCAGCAGCCCAACGACACCTCAGGGACCCTACGAGCAGTACTTC.

J is TRBJ2-7 and V is TRBV5-6, with TRBD1 matching 12 bases. Germline V gene sequence: CDR1 SGHDT, CDR2 YYEEEE. The length of the CDR3 is 15 residues. The V segment lost 3 bases and the J segment 5 bases; nucleotides outside the gene matches: 6. In nucleotides, the CDR3 is TGTGCCAGCAGCTCGGGACAGGGGGCCCTCGACGAGCAGTACTTC. This sequence encodes CASSSGQGALDEQYF.

The rearrangement joins TRBV23-1 to TRBJ1-2; 11 bases fit TRBD1. TRBV23-1 is designated an ORF whose function remains uncertain. Trimming removed 7 bases from V and 11 bases from J; junction bases left unmatched: 6. This CDR3 region has 12 residues. The CDR3 protein is CASKGTGGVYTF. DNA for the CDR3: TGCGCCAGCAAAGGGACAGGGGGTGTGTACACCTTC.

The chain carries TRBV25-1 and TRBJ2-1; 7 bases fit TRBD1. Germline CDR1 and CDR2: MGHDK and SYGVNS. This CDR3 has 18 amino acids. J was trimmed by 4 bases and V by 1 base; bases with no gene match: 13. DNA of the CDR3: TGTGCCAGCAGTGAATGGGATCTGTTGGGACAGAGGTACAATGAGCAGTTCTTC. It encodes CASSEWDLLGQRYNEQFF. The full variable domain, its missing parts supplied by reference TRBV25-1 and TRBJ2-1, is EADIYQTPRYLVIGTGKKITLECSQTMGHDKMYWYQQDPGMELHLIHYSYGVNSTEKGDLSSESTVSRIRTEHFPLTLESARPSHTSQYLCASSEWDLLGQRYNEQFFGPGTRLTVL.

This chain links TRBV19 with TRBJ1-4; D is unresolved. Trimming stripped 4 bases from V and 6 bases from J, with 6 bases between. This CDR3 region has 12 residues. The germline gives CDR1 LNHDA, CDR2 SQIVND (reference sequence). CDR3 bases: TGTGCCAGTAGTAGGGAAGATGAAAAACTGTTTTTT. The encoded protein is CASSREDEKLFF.

The chain combines TRBV11-1 with TRBJ1-1, with D perhaps TRBD1 (5 bases). Germline lookup yields CDR1 SGHAT and CDR2 FQDESV (reference sequence). The CDR3 is made up of 14 amino acids. The V and J ends lost 3 bases and 4 bases respectively, with 12 bases between them. In DNA form, the CDR3 reads TGTGCCAGCAGCTTCTCAGGGTGGACCACTGAAGCTTTCTTT. Translated, it gives CASSFSGWTTEAFF.

The chain recombines TRBV19 with TRBJ2-2; the match to TRBD2 covers 11 bases. The CDR3 is made up of 13 amino acids. The J segment lost 8 bases and the V segment lost 7 bases, leaving 3 bases of the junction unmatched. Germline lookup yields CDR1 LNHDA and CDR2 SQIVND (reference sequence). In DNA, the CDR3 is TGTGCCAGTACACTAGCGGGAGCAGGGGAGCTGTTTTTT. Its translation: CASTLAGAGELFF. Using reference TRBV19 and TRBJ2-2 for the parts outside the CDR3, the full variable domain is DGGITQSPKYLFRKEGQNVTLSCEQNLNHDAMYWYRQDPGQGLRLIYYSQIVNDFQKGDIAEGYSVSREKKESFPLTVTSAQKNPTAFYLCASTLAGAGELFFGEGSRLTVL.

J is TRBJ2-7 and V is TRBV27; D unclear. Germline V gives CDR1 MNHEY, CDR2 SMNVEV (reference sequence). The CDR3 contains 16 residues. The ends were cut back, 7 bases at V and 4 bases at J, with 23 bases in the middle. The CDR3 region is CASKVTGLVASYEQYF. The CDR3 DNA reads as TGTGCCAGCAAAGTGACCGGGCTGGTCGCCTCTTACGAGCAGTACTTC.

The chain couples TRBV19 to TRBJ2-7; 11 bases are shared with TRBD1. The V segment lost 4 bases and the J segment 6 bases; nucleotides outside the gene matches: 8. The CDR3 spans 15 residues. Looked up from germline, CDR1 is LNHDA and CDR2 is SQIVND (reference sequence). Written as DNA, the CDR3 is TGTGCCAGTAGTACCCCGGGGACAGGGGGTCGCGAGCAGTACTTC. Amino acid sequence: CASSTPGTGGREQYF.

The rearrangement joins TRBV7-9 to TRBJ1-2; TRBD1 matches at 9 bases. V shed 5 bases, J shed 7 bases, and the junction held 8 bases outside the gene matches. The CDR3 loop spans 14 amino acids. Germline V gene lookup returns CDR1 SEHNR and CDR2 FQNEAQ (reference sequence). Here the CDR3 DNA reads TGTGCCAGCAGCAAGACAGGGGGTGGATTTGGCTACACCTTC. Amino acid sequence: CASSKTGGGFGYTF. Full variable domain (remainder filled in from reference TRBV7-9 and TRBJ1-2): DTGVSQNPRHKITKRGQNVTFRCDPISEHNRLYWYRQTLGQGPEFLTYFQNEAQLEKSRLLSDRFSAERPKGSFSTLEIQRTEQGDSAMYLCASSKTGGGFGYTFGSGTRLTVV.

V and J are TRBV27 and TRBJ1-1, with D tentatively TRBD1 (6 bases). The CDR3 runs 18 residues. Trimming stripped 4 bases from V and 4 bases from J, with 25 bases between. CDR1 and CDR2 (germline): MNHEY, SMNVEV (reference sequence). CDR3 region: CASSSRALDSRSFTEAFF. CDR3 DNA: TGTGCCAGCAGTTCCCGGGCTTTGGACAGCCGAAGTTTCACTGAAGCTTTCTTT.

The chain uses TRBV19 and TRBJ2-7; weak D call: TRBD1 (6 bases). This CDR3 has 15 residues. Germline V CDR1 and CDR2: LNHDA, SQIVND (reference sequence). V was pared by 1 base and J by 2 bases, with 12 bases between. The chain's CDR3 is CASSIGPGAAYEQYF. CDR3 sequence (DNA): TGTGCCAGTAGTATAGGTCCAGGGGCGGCCTACGAGCAGTACTTC.

The rearrangement joins TRBV27 to TRBJ2-7; a possible D gene is TRBD2 (5 bases). The ends were cut back, 5 bases at V and 9 bases at J, with 20 bases in the middle. Germline assignment: CDR1 MNHEY and CDR2 SMNVEV (reference sequence). This CDR3 contains 14 residues. The CDR3 bases are TGTGCCAGCAGTCTAGGAGGCAGGCCTACGACGCAGTACTTC. This codes for CASSLGGRPTTQYF.

The chain is built from TRBV4-1 and TRBJ1-5, with unresolved D. The germline V gene has CDR1 MGHRA and CDR2 YSYEKL. V lost 1 base to trimming and J lost 3 bases, with 16 bases between them. CDR3 size: 17 residues. The CDR3 DNA reads as TGCGCCAGCAGCCAAGTTCGGGGTACGGAAAACAATCAGCCCCAGCATTTT. Translating gives CASSQVRGTENNQPQHF.

This clone has just a few counts. The rearrangement uses TRBV10-3 and TRBJ2-5, with D maybe TRBD1 (5 bases). The CDR3 has 16 amino acids. CDR1 is ENHRY and CDR2 is SYGVKD in the germline V gene. V was shortened by 3 bases and J by 5 bases, with 19 bases between the two germline ends. The CDR3 protein is CAISDKGASQGETQYF. The CDR3 DNA reads as TGTGCCATCAGTGATAAAGGGGCCTCACAAGGGGAGACCCAGTACTTC.

This clone has just one count. The rearrangement joins TRBV6-6 to TRBJ2-5, with D perhaps matching TRBD1 (5 bases). V was clipped by 0 bases and J by 5 bases, with 13 bases between them. This CDR3 is built from 15 residues. Germline CDR1 reads MNHNY; CDR2 reads SVGAGI (reference sequence). The CDR3 DNA follows: TGTGCCAGCAGTTACTCTTTCGAGGCAGGGGAGACCCAGTACTTC. Protein: CASSYSFEAGETQYF.

The chain employs TRBV5-1 and TRBJ2-7; 7 nucleotides align to TRBD1. The J segment lost 1 base and the V segment lost 7 bases, leaving 5 bases of the junction unmatched. CDR3 size: 13 residues. Germline V gene data show CDR1 as SGHRS and CDR2 as YFSETQ. The CDR3 sequence: CASQRQGSYEQYF. The DNA of the CDR3 is TGCGCCAGCCAAAGACAGGGTTCCTACGAGCAGTACTTC.

The rearrangement links TRBV6-1 to TRBJ2-7, with 9 bases that match TRBD2. CDR3 length: 13 residues. J gave up 5 bases and V 7 bases, and 6 bases lay outside the gene matches. Germline V CDR1 and CDR2: MNHNS, SASEGT. The CDR3 reads CASIISGSNEQYF. The DNA of the CDR3 is TGTGCCAGCATAATTAGCGGGAGCAACGAGCAGTACTTC.

This chain uses TRBV6-5 with TRBJ1-5; D is undetermined. The germline CDR1 and CDR2 sequences are MNHEY and SVGAGI. This CDR3 contains 13 residues. Trimming stripped 2 bases from V and 5 bases from J, with 7 bases between. CDR3 in amino acids: CASSYGRYQPQHF. In DNA, the CDR3 is TGTGCCAGCAGTTACGGCAGGTATCAGCCCCAGCATTTT.

V and J are TRBV11-2 and TRBJ2-7; the D gene is possibly TRBD1 (6 bases). V lost 4 bases, J lost 2 bases, and 15 bases lay in between. Per the germline V gene, CDR1 is SGHAT and CDR2 is FQNNGV. The CDR3 sequence is 15 residues long. CDR3 loop: CASSSFSGQTYEQYF. The CDR3 bases are TGTGCCAGCAGCTCTTTTTCCGGACAGACCTACGAGCAGTACTTC. Variable domain in full (rest from reference TRBV11-2 and TRBJ2-7): EAGVAQSPRYKIIEKRQSVAFWCNPISGHATLYWYQQILGQGPKLLIQFQNNGVVDDSQLPKDRFSAERLKGVDSTLKIQPAKLEDSAVYLCASSSFSGQTYEQYFGPGTRLTVT.

V gene TRBV7-8 combines with J gene TRBJ2-4; 9 bases match TRBD1. The germline V gene encodes CDR1 SGHVS and CDR2 FQNEAQ. V shed 0 bases, J shed 8 bases, and the junction held 8 bases outside the gene matches. The CDR3 extends over 16 amino acids. The CDR3 bases are TGTGCCAGCAGCTTAGCGAGTTGGGACAGGGTGGACATTCAGTACTTC. Its translation is CASSLASWDRVDIQYF.

This chain joins TRBV7-9 and TRBJ2-3, with D unresolved. CDR3 length: 17 residues. V lost 2 bases and J 6 bases, leaving 21 bases between the germline ends. The germline V gene has CDR1 SEHNR and CDR2 FQNEAQ (reference sequence). In nucleotides, the CDR3 is TGTGCCAGCAGCTTATGGAAAGATAGTCATATCATCGATACGCAGTATTTT. It translates to CASSLWKDSHIIDTQYF.

V and J are TRBV9 and TRBJ2-7; tentatively, D is TRBD1 or TRBD2 (6 bases each). Trimming shortened V by 4 bases and J by 6 bases, and 17 bases separated the two germline ends. The CDR3 covers 14 residues. Germline CDR1 SGDLS, CDR2 YYNGEE. CDR3 DNA sequence: TGTGCCAGCAGCCCAAAGGGGGGATCAGGCGAGCAGTACTTC. Translated, it gives CASSPKGGSGEQYF. Drawing the rest from reference TRBV9 and TRBJ2-7, the complete variable domain is DSGVTQTPKHLITATGQRVTLRCSPRSGDLSVYWYQQSLDQGLQFLIQYYNGEERAKGNILERFSAQQFPDLHSELNLSSLELGDSALYFCASSPKGGSGEQYFGPGTRLTVT.

This chain links TRBV9 with TRBJ2-1; 8 bases fit TRBD2. J was trimmed by 8 bases and V by 2 bases; bases with no gene match: 6. Germline CDR1 reads SGDLS; CDR2 reads YYNGEE. The CDR3 runs 14 residues. CDR3 residues: CASSVSGREDEQFF. CDR3 in DNA: TGTGCCAGCAGCGTTTCTGGGCGGGAGGATGAGCAGTTCTTC.

J is TRBJ1-2 and V is TRBV27; 9 nucleotides align to TRBD1. Germline V lookup: CDR1 MNHEY, CDR2 SMNVEV (reference sequence). The CDR3 contains 15 residues. The ends lost 2 bases at V and 4 bases at J; junction bases unmatched: 5. CDR3 region: CASSLLTGGVYGYTF. For the CDR3, the DNA is TGTGCCAGCAGTTTACTTACAGGGGGCGTCTATGGCTACACCTTC.

The chain links TRBV4-1 to TRBJ2-3; D is possibly TRBD1 (6 bases). With 7 bases removed from V and 5 bases from J, the gap between germline ends came to 16 bases. This CDR3 has 14 residues. Germline CDR1 and CDR2: MGHRA and YSYEKL. In nucleotides, the CDR3 is TGCGCCAGCAACAGGGTGGTGACGGGAGATACGCAGTATTTT. Translating it yields CASNRVVTGDTQYF.

The chain links TRBV6-1 to TRBJ2-7; 7 nucleotides agree with TRBD1. The V and J ends lost 2 bases and 7 bases, in that order; junction bases with no gene match: 11. The CDR3 has 15 residues. Per germline, CDR1 MNHNS and CDR2 SASEGT. CDR3 in DNA: TGTGCCAGCAGTGAACGTCTCCCACCGACAGGGGAGCAGTACTTC. Its protein product is CASSERLPPTGEQYF.